Presented here are 27 T cell receptor beta chains from one specimen sequenced in a study of blood T cell repertoires in COVID-19. Sequencing was performed with immunoSEQ multiplex PCR; in TCRdb, only in-frame clones are kept and a portion is missing. Found here are some 130,000 clones, roughly 69% of them singletons; the top ten hold 1.9%. Material: peripheral blood. The receptors derive from a woman in her seventies with acute or convalescent COVID-19.

In this sample, this clone turned up a few times. The chain recombines TRBV2 with TRBJ2-7; 10 bases are a match to TRBD1. This CDR3 comprises 16 residues. Germline V gene data show CDR1 as SNHLY and CDR2 as FYNNEI. Germline trimming cut 5 bases from V and 6 bases from J; bases unmatched to any gene: 13. CDR3 sequence: CASSQGLGQGFREQYF. CDR3 sequence (DNA): TGTGCCAGCAGTCAGGGGTTGGGACAGGGGTTCCGCGAGCAGTACTTC. The full variable domain, with the rest looked up from reference TRBV2 and TRBJ2-7, is EPEVTQTPSHQVTQMGQEVILRCVPISNHLYFYWYRQILGQKVEFLVSFYNNEISEKSEIFDDQFSVERPDGSNFTLKIRSTKLEDSAMYFCASSQGLGQGFREQYFGPGTRLTVT.

In this sample, this clone turned up many times. V and J are TRBV2 and TRBJ1-5, with 7 bases fitting TRBD1. Trimming took 6 bases from V and 5 from J; bases not matched to a gene: 4. This CDR3 comprises 13 residues. CDR1 is SNHLY and CDR2 is FYNNEI in the germline V gene. CDR3 sequence (DNA): TGTGCCAGCAGGGTCGGGACAGATCAGCCCCAGCATTTT. Translating gives CASRVGTDQPQHF.

This clone was seen only a few times. As DNA, the CDR3 is TGTGCCTGGAGTCCAACGACAGGGACCCTCCACTTT. It is translated as CAWSPTTGTLHF. This chain links TRBV30 with TRBJ1-6, with 7 positions matching TRBD1. The CDR3 is made up of 12 amino acids. Trimming at V came to 2 bases and at J to 14 bases, leaving 6 bases not matched to a gene. Looked up from germline, CDR1 is GTSNPN and CDR2 is SVGIG (reference sequence).

The rearrangement links TRBV6-5 to TRBJ2-2; 11 bases are a match to TRBD2. The CDR3 has 14 residues. Germline-derived CDR1 and CDR2 are MNHEY and SVGAGI. The J segment lost 5 bases and the V segment lost 6 bases, leaving 2 bases of the junction unmatched. CDR3 bases: TGTGCCAGCAGGACTAGCGGGATGACCGGGGAGCTGTTTTTT. Its protein product is CASRTSGMTGELFF.

This clone has only one observation. This chain uses TRBV28 with TRBJ1-5; the D is unclear. V was trimmed by 6 bases and J by 7 bases, leaving 10 bases between them. The CDR3 covers 12 residues. CDR1 and CDR2 from the germline V gene are MDHEN and SYDVKM. The CDR3 spells CASRPTVQPQHF. The CDR3 nucleotides are TGTGCCAGCAGACCAACAGTACAGCCCCAGCATTTT.

This clone has more than one count but fewer than ten. The J gene is TRBJ2-5, the V gene TRBV30; the D gene is possibly TRBD1 (6 bases). CDR1 is GTSNPN, CDR2 SVGIG, per germline (reference sequence). The ends were cut back, 1 base at V and 4 bases at J, with 7 bases in the middle. The length of the CDR3 is 12 residues. CDR3 sequence (DNA): TGTGCCTGGAGTGACAGGGTAGAGACCCAGTACTTC. Translated, it gives CAWSDRVETQYF.

V and J are TRBV20-1 and TRBJ2-1; 11 bases agree with TRBD2. The CDR3 contains 15 residues. CDR1 is DFQATT, CDR2 SNEGSKA, per germline (reference sequence). The V gene end was trimmed by 3 bases and the J gene end by 5 bases; junction bases not matched to a gene: 6. The CDR3 here is CSASSGRARDNEQFF. The CDR3 DNA reads TGCAGTGCTAGTAGCGGGAGGGCCCGGGACAATGAGCAGTTCTTC.

This clone has a single count. The chain carries TRBV5-5 and TRBJ2-7; 14 bases match TRBD2. Per the germline V gene, CDR1 is SGHKS and CDR2 is YYEKEE (reference sequence). The J segment lost 7 bases and the V segment lost 4 bases, leaving 7 bases of the junction unmatched. The CDR3 runs to 15 residues. The CDR3 spells CASSIAGTSGREQYF. CDR3 sequence (DNA): TGTGCCAGCAGCATCGCCGGGACTAGCGGGAGAGAGCAGTACTTC.

This clone has just a few counts. The chain joins TRBV4-1 to TRBJ2-3, with 8 bases lining up with TRBD2. Trimming took 4 bases from V and 4 from J; bases not matched to a gene: 13. The CDR3 is made up of 17 amino acids. Germline-derived CDR1 and CDR2 are MGHRA and YSYEKL. The CDR3 loop is CASSLQFSGESADTQYF. CDR3 coding DNA: TGCGCCAGCAGCCTGCAGTTTAGCGGGGAAAGTGCAGATACGCAGTATTTT.

This clone occurred many times. The V call is TRBV29-1, the J call TRBJ2-3; TRBD2 agrees at 7 bases. The CDR3 spans 13 residues. J lost 4 bases, V lost 1 base, and 2 bases had no gene match. Germline CDR1 SQVTM, CDR2 ANQGSEA. The CDR3 sequence is CSVEGLAADTQYF. CDR3 in DNA: TGCAGCGTTGAAGGACTAGCAGCAGATACGCAGTATTTT.

The chain combines TRBV25-1 with TRBJ1-2; perhaps TRBD1 as D (5 bases). V was cut by 0 bases and J by 3 bases, with 11 bases left in between. Germline-derived CDR1 and CDR2 are MGHDK and SYGVNS. The CDR3 loop spans 15 amino acids. This CDR3 reads CASSEYRGADYGYTF. The DNA for the CDR3 is TGTGCCAGCAGTGAATATCGCGGGGCAGACTATGGCTACACCTTC.

The CDR3 DNA reads TGTGCCAGCAGCTCCCGGGACAGGGGGGGATATAGCAATCAGCCCCAGCATTTT. Its protein product is CASSSRDRGGYSNQPQHF. The chain joins TRBV7-8 to TRBJ1-5; 11 nucleotides line up with TRBD1. This CDR3 is 18 amino acids long. The junction had 8 bases not matched to a gene; V was cut back by 4 bases and J by 0 bases. Germline assignment: CDR1 SGHVS and CDR2 FQNEAQ.

This clone was counted a few times. Other DNA variants within this sample encode the same CDR3. This chain uses TRBV30 with TRBJ2-7; 7 nucleotides line up with TRBD1. The V segment lost 0 bases and the J segment 2 bases; nucleotides outside the gene matches: 1. Germline V gene sequence: CDR1 GTSNPN, CDR2 SVGIG (reference sequence). The CDR3 has 13 amino acids. The CDR3 loop reads CAWSVGGAYEQYF. The CDR3 DNA reads TGTGCCTGGAGTGTAGGGGGCGCCTACGAGCAGTACTTC.

The CDR3 region has the DNA TGTGCCAGCAGCAAATGGAGCTACGAGCAGTACTTC. Its protein product is CASSKWSYEQYF. V usage is TRBV21-1 and J usage is TRBJ2-7; the D segment call TRBD2 is taken from the table without a DNA check. TRBV21-1 constitutes a pseudogene. The CDR3 is made up of 12 amino acids.

The CDR3 spells CASSYRGYNEQFF. CDR3 coding DNA: TGTGCCAGCAGTTATCGAGGCTACAATGAGCAGTTCTTC. The V call is TRBV6-2 or TRBV6-3, the J call TRBJ2-1; no firm D call. Germline CDR1 is MNHEY and CDR2 is SVGEGT. CDR3 size: 13 residues. V gave up 3 bases and J gave up 3 bases, with 6 bases separating them.

This sequence joins TRBV15 and TRBJ1-6, with D perhaps matching TRBD1 (6 bases). V lost 0 bases to trimming and J lost 6 bases, with 15 bases between them. CDR3 length equals 17 residues. Germline loops: CDR1 LNHNV, CDR2 YYDKDF (reference sequence). The CDR3 bases are TGTGCCACCAGCAGAGATCCGAGGCAGGGGTTTAATTCACCCCTCCACTTT. It yields the protein CATSRDPRQGFNSPLHF.

The chain is built from TRBV12-3 or TRBV12-4 and TRBJ2-3; D perhaps matches TRBD2 (5 bases). The V end was cut by 4 bases, the J end by 6 bases, with 11 bases between. There are 13 residues in the CDR3. Written as DNA, the CDR3 is TGTGCCAGCAGTTCGAGCGGCTGGGATACGCAGTATTTT. Its protein is CASSSSGWDTQYF.

The CDR3, as DNA: TGTGCCAGCAGGCCTGCGGACAGGCTAAATCAGCCCCAGCATTTT. Protein product: CASRPADRLNQPQHF. The gene calls are TRBV6-5 and TRBJ1-5; 7 bases fit TRBD1. V lost 6 bases, J lost 4 bases, and 9 bases stayed unmatched. The CDR3 is made up of 15 amino acids. Germline V CDR1 and CDR2: MNHEY, SVGAGI.

The genes are TRBV4-2 and TRBJ2-7; 7 positions agree with TRBD2. This CDR3 is built from 15 residues. V trimming: 4 bases; J trimming: 3 bases; junction bases outside the gene matches: 9. The germline V gene encodes CDR1 LGHNA and CDR2 YNFKEQ. Here the CDR3 reads CASSPRTSDSYEQYF. In DNA, the CDR3 is TGTGCCAGCAGCCCCCGAACTAGCGACAGCTACGAGCAGTACTTC.

The genes are TRBV15 and TRBJ2-7, with D possibly TRBD1 on 5 matching bases. Germline assignment: CDR1 LNHNV and CDR2 YYDKDF (reference sequence). V dropped 1 base and J dropped 5 bases, with 9 bases sitting between them. This CDR3 is 13 amino acids long. CDR3 loop: CATSRVPGHEQYF. The CDR3 DNA is TGTGCCACCAGCAGAGTCCCAGGGCACGAGCAGTACTTC.

The chain couples TRBV5-1 to TRBJ2-2; a weak D match, TRBD2 (6 bases). This CDR3 region has 17 residues. The V gene lost 4 bases and the J gene lost 4 bases, with 20 bases spanning the gap. Germline V CDR1 and CDR2: SGHRS, YFSETQ. The DNA of the CDR3 is TGCGCCAGCAGCCCCACAGCGGGCGGGATTCGCACCGGGGAGCTGTTTTTT. As protein: CASSPTAGGIRTGELFF.

J is TRBJ2-3 and V is TRBV28; 8 nucleotides agree with TRBD2. The ends lost 1 base at V and 4 bases at J; junction bases unmatched: 7. CDR1 and CDR2 (germline): MDHEN, SYDVKM. This CDR3 region has 16 residues. The CDR3 DNA is TGTGCCAGCAGTTTATCAGCGGGAGATATGTCAGATACGCAGTATTTT. It is translated as CASSLSAGDMSDTQYF.

This clone has a single count. The chain links TRBV3-1 (or the pseudogene TRBV3-2) to TRBJ1-1; 8 bases match TRBD1. This CDR3 spans 12 amino acids. Germline CDR1 LGHDT, CDR2 YNNKEL (reference sequence). Trimming took 3 bases from V and 8 from J; bases not matched to a gene: 2. The CDR3 nucleotides are TGTGCCAGCAGCCACAGGACAGGGGAAGCTTTCTTT. As protein: CASSHRTGEAFF.

The V call is TRBV21-1, the J call TRBJ2-7; whether TRBD1, the table's D call, matches the DNA was not checked. TRBV21-1 is assigned pseudogene status. This CDR3 is built from 18 residues. DNA for the CDR3: TGTGCCAGCAGCAAACTAGGGCTAGACAGGGGAGCCTCCTACGAGCAGTACTTC. This gives the protein CASSKLGLDRGASYEQYF.

The chain links TRBV2 to TRBJ1-6; 7 positions match TRBD1. The CDR3 sequence is 15 residues long. The V and J ends lost 4 bases and 7 bases, in that order; junction bases with no gene match: 7. Germline CDR1 reads SNHLY; CDR2 reads FYNNEI. DNA for the CDR3: TGTGCCAGCAGTGCGATGACAGGGCTAAATTCACCCCTCCACTTT. Translation: CASSAMTGLNSPLHF.

The chain uses TRBV27 and TRBJ2-2, with TRBD2 identical over 7 bases. Trimming removed 2 bases from V and 4 bases from J; junction bases left unmatched: 4. The CDR3 consists of 15 residues. The V gene's germline CDR1 is MNHEY and CDR2 SMNVEV (reference sequence). For the CDR3, the DNA is TGTGCCAGCAGTTTAAATGGACTAGGCACCGGGGAGCTGTTTTTT. The encoded protein is CASSLNGLGTGELFF.

The rearrangement links TRBV5-1 to TRBJ2-7; no clear D. Germline V lookup: CDR1 SGHRS, CDR2 YFSETQ. V was shortened by 0 bases and J by 1 base, with 8 bases between the two germline ends. This CDR3 contains 14 residues. The CDR3 nucleotides read TGCGCCAGCAGCTTGGACGGCGGATCCTACGAGCAGTACTTC. Translated, it gives CASSLDGGSYEQYF. The full variable domain, in which reference TRBV5-1 and TRBJ2-7 provide the parts outside the CDR3, is KAGVTQTPRYLIKTRGQQVTLSCSPISGHRSVSWYQQTPGQGLQFLFEYFSETQRNKGNFPGRFSGRQFSNSRSEMNVSTLELGDSALYLCASSLDGGSYEQYFGPGTRLTVT.